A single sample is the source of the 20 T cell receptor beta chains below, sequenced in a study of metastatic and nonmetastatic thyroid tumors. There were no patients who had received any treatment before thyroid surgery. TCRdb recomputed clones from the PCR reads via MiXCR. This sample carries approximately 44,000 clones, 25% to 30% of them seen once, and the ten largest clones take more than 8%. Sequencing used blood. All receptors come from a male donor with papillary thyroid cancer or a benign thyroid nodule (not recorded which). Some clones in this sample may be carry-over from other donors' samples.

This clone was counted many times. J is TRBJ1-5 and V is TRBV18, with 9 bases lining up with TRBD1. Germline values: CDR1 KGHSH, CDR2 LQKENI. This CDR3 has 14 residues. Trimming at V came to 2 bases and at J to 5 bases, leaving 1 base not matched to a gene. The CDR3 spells CASSPTGGYQPQHF. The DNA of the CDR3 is TGTGCCAGCTCACCAACAGGGGGCTATCAGCCCCAGCATTTT.

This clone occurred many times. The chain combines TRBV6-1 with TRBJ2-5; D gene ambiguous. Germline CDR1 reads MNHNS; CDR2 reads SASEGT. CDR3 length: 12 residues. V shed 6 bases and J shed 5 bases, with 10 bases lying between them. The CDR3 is CASSPQLETQYF. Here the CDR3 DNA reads TGTGCCAGCAGCCCGCAGTTGGAGACCCAGTACTTC.

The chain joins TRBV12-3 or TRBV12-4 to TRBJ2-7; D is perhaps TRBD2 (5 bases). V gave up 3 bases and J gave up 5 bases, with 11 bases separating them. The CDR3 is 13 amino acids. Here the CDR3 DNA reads TGTGCCAGCAGTTTCCGTCGGGGAGACGAGCAGTACTTC. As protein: CASSFRRGDEQYF.

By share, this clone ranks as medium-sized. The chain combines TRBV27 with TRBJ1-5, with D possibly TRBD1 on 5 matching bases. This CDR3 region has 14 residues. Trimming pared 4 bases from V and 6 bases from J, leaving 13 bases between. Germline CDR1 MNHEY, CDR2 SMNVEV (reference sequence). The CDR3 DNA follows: TGTGCCAGCAGTTCCGGGGCTGGGGTTCAGCCCCAGCATTTT. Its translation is CASSSGAGVQPQHF.

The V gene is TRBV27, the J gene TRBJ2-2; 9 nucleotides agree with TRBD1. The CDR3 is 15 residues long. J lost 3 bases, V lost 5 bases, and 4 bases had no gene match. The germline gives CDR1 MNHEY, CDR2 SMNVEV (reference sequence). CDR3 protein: CASSNGQGYTGELFF. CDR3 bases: TGTGCCAGCAGTAACGGACAGGGGTACACCGGGGAGCTGTTTTTT.

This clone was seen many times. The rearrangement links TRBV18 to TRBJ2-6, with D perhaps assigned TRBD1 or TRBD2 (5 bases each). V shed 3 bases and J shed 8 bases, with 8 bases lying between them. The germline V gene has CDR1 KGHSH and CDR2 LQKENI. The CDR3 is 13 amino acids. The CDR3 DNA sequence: TGTGCCAGCTCACCCGAGGGGACCAACGTCCTGACTTTC. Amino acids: CASSPEGTNVLTF.

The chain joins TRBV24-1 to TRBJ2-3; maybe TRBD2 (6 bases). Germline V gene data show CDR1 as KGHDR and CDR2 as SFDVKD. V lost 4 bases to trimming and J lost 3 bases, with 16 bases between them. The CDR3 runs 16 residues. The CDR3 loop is CATSEAGRGATDTQYF. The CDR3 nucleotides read TGTGCCACCAGTGAGGCCGGGCGGGGCGCGACAGATACGCAGTATTTT.

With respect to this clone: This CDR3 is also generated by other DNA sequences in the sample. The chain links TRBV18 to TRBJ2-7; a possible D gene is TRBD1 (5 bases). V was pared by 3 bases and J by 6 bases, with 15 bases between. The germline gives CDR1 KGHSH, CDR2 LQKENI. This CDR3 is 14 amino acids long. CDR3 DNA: TGTGCCAGCTCACCTGGACACCAAGGTACCGAGCAGTACTTC. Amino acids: CASSPGHQGTEQYF.

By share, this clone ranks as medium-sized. This CDR3 reads CASSSLSGSSYNEQFF. Written as DNA, the CDR3 is TGCGCCAGCAGCTCCCTAAGTGGTAGCTCCTACAATGAGCAGTTCTTC. The chain links TRBV5-1 to TRBJ2-1; D not certain. The germline V and J ends were trimmed by 3 bases and 0 bases, with 13 bases remaining between them. CDR1 and CDR2 from the germline V gene are SGHRS and YFSETQ. The CDR3 is 16 amino acids.

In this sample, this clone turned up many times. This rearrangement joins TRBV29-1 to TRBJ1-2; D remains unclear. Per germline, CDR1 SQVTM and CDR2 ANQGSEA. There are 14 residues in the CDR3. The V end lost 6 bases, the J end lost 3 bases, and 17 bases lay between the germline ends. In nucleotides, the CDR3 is TGCAGCGTCCTGGTTCAGGCAGCGGACTATGGCTACACCTTC. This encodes CSVLVQAADYGYTF.

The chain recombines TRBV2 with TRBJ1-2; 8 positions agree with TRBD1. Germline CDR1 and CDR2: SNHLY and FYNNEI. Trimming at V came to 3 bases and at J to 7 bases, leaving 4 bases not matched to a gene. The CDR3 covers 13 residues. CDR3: CASSEAGGLGYTF. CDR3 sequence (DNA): TGTGCCAGCAGTGAGGCAGGGGGCCTTGGCTACACCTTC.

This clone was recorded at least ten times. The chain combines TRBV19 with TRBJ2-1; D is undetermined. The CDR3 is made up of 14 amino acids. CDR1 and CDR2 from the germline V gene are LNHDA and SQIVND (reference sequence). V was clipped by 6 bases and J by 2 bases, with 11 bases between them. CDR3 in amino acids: CASRQTNTYNEQFF. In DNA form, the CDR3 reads TGTGCCAGTAGACAGACGAATACCTACAATGAGCAGTTCTTC.

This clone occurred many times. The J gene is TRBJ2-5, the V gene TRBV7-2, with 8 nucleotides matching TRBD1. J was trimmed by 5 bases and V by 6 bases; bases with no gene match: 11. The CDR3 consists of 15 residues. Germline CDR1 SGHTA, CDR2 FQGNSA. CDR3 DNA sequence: TGTGCCAGCAGTGAACAGGGGGGCATTTGGGAGACCCAGTACTTC. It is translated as CASSEQGGIWETQYF.

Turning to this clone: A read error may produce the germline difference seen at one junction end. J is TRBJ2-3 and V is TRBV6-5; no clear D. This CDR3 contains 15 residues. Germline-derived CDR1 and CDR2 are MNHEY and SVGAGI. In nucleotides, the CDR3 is TGTGCCAGCAGTGACTCCGTCAGTGGGACAGATACGCAGTATTTT. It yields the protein CASSDSVSGTDTQYF.

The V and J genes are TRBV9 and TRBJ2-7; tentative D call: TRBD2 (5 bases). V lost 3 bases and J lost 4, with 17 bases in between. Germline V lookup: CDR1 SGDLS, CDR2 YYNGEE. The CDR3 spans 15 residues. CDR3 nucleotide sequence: TGTGCCAGCAGCGCCACGGAAGGACTTCAATACGAGCAGTACTTC. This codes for CASSATEGLQYEQYF.

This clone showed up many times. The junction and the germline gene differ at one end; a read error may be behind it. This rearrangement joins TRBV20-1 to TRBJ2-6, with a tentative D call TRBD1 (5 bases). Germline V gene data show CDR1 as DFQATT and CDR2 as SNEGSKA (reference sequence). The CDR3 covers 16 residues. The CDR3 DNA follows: TGCAGTGCCCGGCCCCGTTCTTTCTCTGGGGCCAACGTCCCGACTTTC. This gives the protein CSARPRSFSGANVPTF.

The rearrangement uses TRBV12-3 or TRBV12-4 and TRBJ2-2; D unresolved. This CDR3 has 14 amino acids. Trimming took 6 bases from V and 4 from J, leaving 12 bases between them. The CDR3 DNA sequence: TGTGCCAGCAGGTTTTGGGGTTCCACCGGGGAGCTGTTTTTT. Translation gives CASRFWGSTGELFF.

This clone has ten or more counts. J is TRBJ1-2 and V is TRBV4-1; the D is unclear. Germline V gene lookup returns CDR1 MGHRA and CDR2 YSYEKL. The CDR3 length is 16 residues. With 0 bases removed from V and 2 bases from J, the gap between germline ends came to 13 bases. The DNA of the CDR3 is TGCGCCAGCAGCCAAGACCCTCGCGGTCTAAACTATGGCTACACCTTC. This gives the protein CASSQDPRGLNYGYTF.

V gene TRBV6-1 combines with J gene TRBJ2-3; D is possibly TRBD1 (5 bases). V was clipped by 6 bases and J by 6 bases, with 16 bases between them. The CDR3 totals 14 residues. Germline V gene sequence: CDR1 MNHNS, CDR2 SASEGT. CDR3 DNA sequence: TGTGCCAGCAGCCTGACAGATCCTTCGGATACGCAGTATTTT. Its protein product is CASSLTDPSDTQYF.

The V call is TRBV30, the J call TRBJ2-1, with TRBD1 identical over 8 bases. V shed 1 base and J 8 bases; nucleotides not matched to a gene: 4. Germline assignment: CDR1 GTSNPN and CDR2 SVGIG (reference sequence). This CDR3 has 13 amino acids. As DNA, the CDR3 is TGTGCCTGGAGTGGGGACAGGAACGATGAGCAGTTCTTC. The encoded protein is CAWSGDRNDEQFF.